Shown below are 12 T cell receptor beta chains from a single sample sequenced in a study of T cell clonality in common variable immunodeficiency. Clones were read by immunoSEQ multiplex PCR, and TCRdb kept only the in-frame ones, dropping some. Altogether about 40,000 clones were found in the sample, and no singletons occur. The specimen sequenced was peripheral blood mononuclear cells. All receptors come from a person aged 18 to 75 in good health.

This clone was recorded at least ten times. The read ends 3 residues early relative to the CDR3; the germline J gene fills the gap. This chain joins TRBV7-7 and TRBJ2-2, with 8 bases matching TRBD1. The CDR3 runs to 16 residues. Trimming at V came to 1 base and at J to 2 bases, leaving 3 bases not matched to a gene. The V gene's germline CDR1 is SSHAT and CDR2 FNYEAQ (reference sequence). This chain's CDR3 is CASSLGTGPNTGELFF. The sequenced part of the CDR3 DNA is TGTGCCAGCAGCTTAGGGACAGGGCCAAACACCGGGGAG.

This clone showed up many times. CDR3 amino acids: CSARDLLAGISSQYF. The part of the CDR3 DNA that was read is TGCAGTGCTAGAGATCTGCTAGCGGGGATTTCGTCG. The chain links TRBV20-1 to TRBJ2-3, with 9 positions matching TRBD2. The CDR3 end falls 3 residues outside the read, so it is completed with the germline J gene. Germline CDR1 and CDR2: DFQATT and SNEGSKA (reference sequence). The CDR3 consists of 15 residues.

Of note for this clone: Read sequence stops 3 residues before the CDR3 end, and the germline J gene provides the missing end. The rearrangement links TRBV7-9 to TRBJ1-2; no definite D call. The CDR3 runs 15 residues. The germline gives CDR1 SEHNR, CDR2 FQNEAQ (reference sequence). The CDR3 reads CASSSPASGHNDYTF. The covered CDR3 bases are TGTGCCAGCAGCTCGCCCGCTAGCGGCCACAATGAC.

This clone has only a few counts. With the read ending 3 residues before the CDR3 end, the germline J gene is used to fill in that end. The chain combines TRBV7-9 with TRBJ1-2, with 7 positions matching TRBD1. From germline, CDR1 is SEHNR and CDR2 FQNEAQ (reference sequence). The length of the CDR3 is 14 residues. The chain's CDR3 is CASSPRDSYYDYTF. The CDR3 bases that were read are TGTGCCAGCAGCCCCAGGGACAGTTACTACGAC.

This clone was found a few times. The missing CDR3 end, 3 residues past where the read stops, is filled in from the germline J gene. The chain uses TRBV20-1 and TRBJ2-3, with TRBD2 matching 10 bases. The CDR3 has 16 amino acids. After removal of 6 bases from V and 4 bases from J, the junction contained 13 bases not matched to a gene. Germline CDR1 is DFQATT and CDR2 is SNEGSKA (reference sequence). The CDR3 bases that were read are TGCAGTGCCGGCGTGTCTAGCGGGAGAGTGGCAGATACG. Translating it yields CSAGVSSGRVADT. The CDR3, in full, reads CSAGVSSGRVADTQYF.

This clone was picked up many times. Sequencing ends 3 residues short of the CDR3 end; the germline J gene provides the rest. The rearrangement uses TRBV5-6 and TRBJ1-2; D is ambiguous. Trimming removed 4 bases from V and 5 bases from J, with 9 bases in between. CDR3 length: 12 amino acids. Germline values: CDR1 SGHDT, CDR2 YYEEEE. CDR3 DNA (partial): TGTGCCAGCAGCCCTCAGTCGTATGGC. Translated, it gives CASSPQSYG. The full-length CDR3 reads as CASSPQSYGYTF.

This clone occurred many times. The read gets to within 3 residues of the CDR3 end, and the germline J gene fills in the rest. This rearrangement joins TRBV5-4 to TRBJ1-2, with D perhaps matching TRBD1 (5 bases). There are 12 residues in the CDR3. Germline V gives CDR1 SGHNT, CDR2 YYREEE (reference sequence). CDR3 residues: CASSLFQGGYTF. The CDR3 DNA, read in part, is TGTGCCAGCAGCCTGTTCCAGGGTGGG. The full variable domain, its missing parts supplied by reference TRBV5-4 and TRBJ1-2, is ETGVTQSPTHLIKTRGQQVTLRCSSQSGHNTVSWYQQALGQGPQFIFQYYREEENGRGNFPPRFSGLQFPNYSSELNVNALELDDSALYLCASSLFQGGYTFGSGTRLTVV.

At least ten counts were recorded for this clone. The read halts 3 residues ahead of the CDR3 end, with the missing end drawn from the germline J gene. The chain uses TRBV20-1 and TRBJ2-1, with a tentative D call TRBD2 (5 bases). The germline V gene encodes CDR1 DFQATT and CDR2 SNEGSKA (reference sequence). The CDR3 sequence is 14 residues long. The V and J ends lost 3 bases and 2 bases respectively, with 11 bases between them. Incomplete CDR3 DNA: TGCAGTGCTAGTGAGGGTAATACCTACAATGAG. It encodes CSASEGNTYNE. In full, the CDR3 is CSASEGNTYNEQFF.

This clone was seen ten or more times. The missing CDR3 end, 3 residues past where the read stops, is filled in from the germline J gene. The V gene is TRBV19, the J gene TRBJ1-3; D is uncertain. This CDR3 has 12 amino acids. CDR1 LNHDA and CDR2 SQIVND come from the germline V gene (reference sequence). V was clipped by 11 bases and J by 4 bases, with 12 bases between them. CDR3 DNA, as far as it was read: TGTGCCTGCGGGCCGGGGGGAAACACC. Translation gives CACGPGGNT. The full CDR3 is CACGPGGNTIYF. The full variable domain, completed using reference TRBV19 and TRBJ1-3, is DGGITQSPKYLFRKEGQNVTLSCEQNLNHDAMYWYRQDPGQGLRLIYYSQIVNDFQKGDIAEGYSVSREKKESFPLTVTSAQKNPTAFYLCACGPGGNTIYFGEGSWLTVV.

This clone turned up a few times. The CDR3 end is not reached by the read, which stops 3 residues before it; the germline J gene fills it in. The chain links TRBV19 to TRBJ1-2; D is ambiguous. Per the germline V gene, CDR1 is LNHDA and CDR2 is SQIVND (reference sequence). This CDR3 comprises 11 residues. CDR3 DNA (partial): TGTGCCAGTAGTGCCGGGGTACTC. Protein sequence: CASSAGVL. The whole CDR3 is CASSAGVLYTF. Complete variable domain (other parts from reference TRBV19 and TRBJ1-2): DGGITQSPKYLFRKEGQNVTLSCEQNLNHDAMYWYRQDPGQGLRLIYYSQIVNDFQKGDIAEGYSVSREKKESFPLTVTSAQKNPTAFYLCASSAGVLYTFGSGTRLTVV.

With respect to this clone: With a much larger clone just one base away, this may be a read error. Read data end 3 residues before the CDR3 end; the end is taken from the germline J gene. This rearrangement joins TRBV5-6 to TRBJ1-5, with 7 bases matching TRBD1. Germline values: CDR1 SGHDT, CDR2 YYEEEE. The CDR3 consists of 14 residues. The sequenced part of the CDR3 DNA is TGTGCCAGCAGCTTGGACTTAGGACAGGCTCCC. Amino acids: CASSLDLGQAP. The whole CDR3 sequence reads CASSLDLGQAPQHF. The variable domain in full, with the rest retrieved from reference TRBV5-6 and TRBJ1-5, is DAGVTQSPTHLIKTRGQQVTLRCSPKSGHDTVSWYQQALGQGPQFIFQYYEEEERQRGNFPDRFSGHQFPNYSSELNVNALLLGDSALYLCASSLDLGQAPQHFGDGTRLSIL.

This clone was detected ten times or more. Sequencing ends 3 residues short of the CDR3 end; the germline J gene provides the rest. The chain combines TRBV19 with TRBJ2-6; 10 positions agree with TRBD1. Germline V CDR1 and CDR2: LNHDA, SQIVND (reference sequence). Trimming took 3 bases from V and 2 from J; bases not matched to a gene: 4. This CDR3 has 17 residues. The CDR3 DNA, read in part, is TGTGCCAGTAGTATGGGGACAGGGGAGGCTGGGGCCAACGTC. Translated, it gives CASSMGTGEAGANV. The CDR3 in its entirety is CASSMGTGEAGANVLTF.